The clone carrying this TCR beta chain is deemed medium-sized. This entry comes from a study of spatial heterogeneity in lung cancer. About the study: Alpha-chain sequences were consistently detected less often than beta-chain sequences. Raw reads showed each unique TCR and UMI combination turning up more than ten times on average.

Time point described: sample taken at primary tumor resection. The donor group consisted of around 70 patients who had untreated, early-stage non-small cell lung cancer. Sequencing covered unsorted whole RNA taken from tumor, nontumor lung or frozen PBMC. The CDR3 consists of 15 residues. J was trimmed by 2 bases and V by 4 bases; bases with no gene match: 7. CDR1 and CDR2 from the germline V gene are SGHRS and YFSETQ. TCRdb independently ran MiXCR on the 5' RACE reads; one entry per CDR3 protein. The sample carries approximately 2,500 distinct CDR3 sequences, about 7.9% recorded once. The sequence was collected from a male donor with early-stage non-small cell lung cancer. The sequencing used normal lung tissue next to the tumor, collected at surgery. The chain uses TRBV5-1 and TRBJ2-5, with 8 bases fitting TRBD2. The CDR3 coding sequence is TGCGCCAGCAGCCTAGGCGGGGGGCAGCAAGAGACCCAGTACTTC. Its translation: CASSLGGGQQETQYF. Looking up the rest from reference TRBV5-1 and TRBJ2-5 gives the full variable domain: KAGVTQTPRYLIKTRGQQVTLSCSPISGHRSVSWYQQTPGQGLQFLFEYFSETQRNKGNFPGRFSGRQFSNSRSEMNVSTLELGDSALYLCASSLGGGQQETQYFGPGTRLLVL.